This TCR beta chain derives from a study of human T cells and chemical hapten exposure (dated by TCRdb to the early 2020s). Background on the whole study: For sensitization, 2% DPC in acetone was applied to a 2 cm by 2 cm area of upper inner arm skin. Blood samples were taken from patients before sensitization (week 0) and at 2, 6 and about 24 weeks after DPC sensitization. Blood for TCR sequencing was provided by twenty-nine alopecia patients at one to four time points (pre-sensitization, 2, 6 and 24 weeks). The patient cohort, mostly female, included alopecia areata with under or over 50% scalp involvement, alopecia totalis and alopecia universalis. Throughout the roughly 25-week study period, patients were also given weekly therapeutic DPC doses on the scalp. This study followed changes in the peripheral blood TCR repertoire in vivo during primary and secondary sensitization of alopecia patients to the hapten diphenylcyclopropenone (DPC). Each blood RNA sample was used to sequence both TCR alpha and TCR beta chains. Patch testing on the upper back used Finn chambers containing 0.01% DPC, with scoring done after 6 days according to International Contact Dermatitis Research Group standards. Libraries were combined into a pool for sequencing, and differences in TCR yield between samples came mainly from small differences in library volumes within the pool. Results and caveats for the whole study, not just this receptor: All patients had alopecia, a presumed autoimmune disease, so their immune response might differ from that of healthy individuals. A positive correlation was found between the number of PT1 expanded TCRs and patch test score, with significance reached at thresholds 8, 16 and 32 but not 4. Expanded TCRs formed significantly more large CDR3 similarity clusters than pre-sensitization or healthy control sets, consistent with antigen-driven responses. DPC sensitization did not change the number of TCRs with a frequency above 1 in 1000, and there was no evidence of changes in global repertoire structure. After repeated subsampling, the strength of the expansion versus patch-test correlation and the threshold at which it became significant changed.

Explained via the paper, the time point label denotes: patch test 1, 2 weeks after DPC sensitization. The sample's treatment or condition label, decoded: therapeutic diphenylcyclopropenone sensitization with weekly scalp DPC. Total RNA was extracted from unfractionated whole blood that had been collected in Tempus Blood RNA tubes. At each patch-test visit, blood was drawn before the patch test was applied. Eligible patients were aged 18 to 70, diagnosed with alopecia, deemed suitable for DPC therapy, and excluded if pregnant. Preparation of the library involved RACE. The reads were generated on a NextSeq 500. Library preparation attached unique molecular identifiers to individual cDNA molecules for quantitative, reproducible TCR counting. The source study handled its data this way. The median number of TCRs per sample was approximately 96,000, ranging from roughly 23,224 to 690,600. V, J and CDR3 annotation of the TCR reads was carried out using the Decombinator software suite. To make PS versus PT1 abundance plots, every sample was subsampled to the same number of TCRs (28,000). TCRs were defined as expanded if absent before sensitization and observed at least eight times at the 2-week time point. TCRdb reprocessed the public reads (quality trimming at Q25 with fastp, clone calling with MiXCR) and kept in-frame beta chains. When rows share a CDR3 protein, they turn into one entry using the most common DNA and genes. Here the V and J calls rest on TCRdb's processing, not on the authors' analysis. The sample has approximately 52,000 distinct CDR3 sequences on record, approximately 9.9% of them singletons. The ten largest make up 1.8% of the sample.

This clonotype was detected many times. The antigen it recognizes is unknown. Base qualities are not provided; no much larger clone lies one nucleotide away. The source material was whole blood, sampled in connection with sensitization to the hapten diphenylcyclopropenone (DPC). This sequence originates from a middle-aged woman with alopecia areata. Some clones in this sample may be carry-over from other donors' samples.

This receptor carries the CDR3 CASSLFSNQPQHF. In nucleotides, the sequence is TGTGCCAGCAGCTTATTCAGCAATCAGCCCCAGCATTTT. The chain is encoded by TRBV7-2 joined to TRBJ1-5; no confident D gene assignment can be made. CDR1 SGHTA and CDR2 FQGNSA are derived from the germline V gene. Counted from cysteine to phenylalanine, this CDR3 has 13 amino acids. The kept DNA is CDR3 alone, 39 bases in frame from the first base. The V end loses 2 bases and the J end loses 1 base, and a stretch of 3 bases separates them.